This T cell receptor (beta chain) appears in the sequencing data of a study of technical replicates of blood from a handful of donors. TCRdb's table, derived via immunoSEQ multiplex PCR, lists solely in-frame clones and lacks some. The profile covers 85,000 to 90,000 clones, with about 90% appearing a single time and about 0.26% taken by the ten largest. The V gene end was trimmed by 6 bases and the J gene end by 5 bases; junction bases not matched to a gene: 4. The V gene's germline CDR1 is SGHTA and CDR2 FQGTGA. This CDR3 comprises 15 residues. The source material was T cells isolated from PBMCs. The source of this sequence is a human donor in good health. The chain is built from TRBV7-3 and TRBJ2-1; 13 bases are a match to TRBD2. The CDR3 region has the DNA TGTGCCAGCAGACAACTAGCGGGGGGGGACAATGAGCAGTTCTTC. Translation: CASRQLAGGDNEQFF.